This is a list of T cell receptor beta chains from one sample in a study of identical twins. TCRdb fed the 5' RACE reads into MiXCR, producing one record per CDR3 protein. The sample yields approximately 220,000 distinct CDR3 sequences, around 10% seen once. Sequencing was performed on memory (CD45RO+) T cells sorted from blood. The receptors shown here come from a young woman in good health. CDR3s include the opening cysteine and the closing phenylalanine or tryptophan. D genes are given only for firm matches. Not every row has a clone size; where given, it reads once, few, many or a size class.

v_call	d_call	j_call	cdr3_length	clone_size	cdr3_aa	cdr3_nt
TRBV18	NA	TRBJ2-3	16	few	CASSPLPEMSTDTQYF	TGTGCCAGCTCACCACTTCCGGAGATGAGCACAGATACGCAGTATTTT
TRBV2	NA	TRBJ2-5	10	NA	CASLVETQYF	TGTGCCAGCTTGGTCGAGACCCAGTACTTC
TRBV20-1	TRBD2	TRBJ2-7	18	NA	CSARDLLAGVARVHEQYF	TGCAGTGCTAGAGATCTACTAGCGGGGGTCGCCCGGGTCCACGAGCAGTACTTC
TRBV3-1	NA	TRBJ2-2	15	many	CASRNPGLTTGELFF	TGTGCCAGCAGAAATCCGGGACTCACTACCGGGGAGCTGTTTTTT
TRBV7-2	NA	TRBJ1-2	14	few	CASSLGAQGSGYTF	TGTGCCAGCAGCTTAGGAGCCCAGGGTAGTGGCTACACCTTC
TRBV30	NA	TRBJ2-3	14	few	CAWIGLSNTDTQYF	TGTGCCTGGATCGGGCTGTCGAACACAGATACGCAGTATTTT
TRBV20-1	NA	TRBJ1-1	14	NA	CSALTRGAFTEAFF	TGCAGTGCCTTGACCCGGGGCGCGTTCACTGAAGCTTTCTTT
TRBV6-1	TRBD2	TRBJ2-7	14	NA	CASISRGGENEQYF	TGTGCCAGCATCTCCCGGGGGGGAGAGAACGAGCAGTACTTC
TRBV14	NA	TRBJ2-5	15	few	CASSSKGGEIETQYF	TGTGCCAGCAGCTCAAAGGGAGGTGAGATCGAGACCCAGTACTTC
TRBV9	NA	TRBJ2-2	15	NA	CASSVTGQKGGELFF	TGTGCCAGCAGCGTTACCGGGCAGAAGGGCGGGGAGCTGTTTTTT
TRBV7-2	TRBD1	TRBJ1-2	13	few	CASSAGQGYGYTF	TGTGCCAGCAGCGCCGGACAGGGCTATGGCTACACCTTC
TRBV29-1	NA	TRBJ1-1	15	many	CSVGNFRVRNTEAFF	TGCAGCGTGGGGAATTTTAGAGTAAGGAACACTGAAGCTTTCTTT
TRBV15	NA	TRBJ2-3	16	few	CATSRDKIISTDTQYF	TGTGCCACCAGCAGAGACAAGATAATAAGCACAGATACGCAGTATTTT
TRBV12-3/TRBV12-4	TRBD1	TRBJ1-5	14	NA	CASSAGQGARSQHF	TGTGCCAGCAGTGCTGGACAGGGGGCTAGGTCCCAGCATTTT
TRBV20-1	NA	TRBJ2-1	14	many	CSATHDYPYNEQFF	TGCAGTGCCACCCACGACTACCCCTACAATGAGCAGTTCTTC
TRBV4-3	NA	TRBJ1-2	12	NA	CASSLNSWGYTF	TGCGCCAGCAGCCTTAACAGTTGGGGCTACACCTTC
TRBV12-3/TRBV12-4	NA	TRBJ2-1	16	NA	CASRPTTGISYNEQFF	TGTGCCAGCAGACCCACCACAGGTATCTCCTACAATGAGCAGTTCTTC
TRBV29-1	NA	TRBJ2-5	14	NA	CSVDGREWQGTQYF	TGCAGCGTTGACGGTCGGGAGTGGCAAGGGACCCAGTACTTC
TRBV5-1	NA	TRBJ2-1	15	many	CASSLGLGPGNEQFF	TGCGCCAGCAGCTTGGGTCTAGGTCCGGGCAATGAGCAGTTCTTC
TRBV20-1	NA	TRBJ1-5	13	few	CSASQTDDQPQHF	TGCAGTGCTAGCCAGACCGACGATCAGCCCCAGCATTTT
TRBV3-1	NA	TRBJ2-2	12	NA	CASSYLSGELFF	TGTGCCAGCAGCTACCTGTCAGGGGAGCTGTTTTTT
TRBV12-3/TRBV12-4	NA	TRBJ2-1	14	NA	CASSRPGVWNEQFF	TGTGCCAGCAGTCGCCCCGGCGTTTGGAATGAGCAGTTCTTC
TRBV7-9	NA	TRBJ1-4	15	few	CASSSYLGAGEKLFF	TGTGCCAGCAGCTCCTATTTGGGGGCTGGAGAAAAACTGTTTTTT
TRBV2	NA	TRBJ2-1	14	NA	CASTGRSSYNEQFF	TGTGCCAGCACAGGCCGTAGCTCCTACAATGAGCAGTTCTTC
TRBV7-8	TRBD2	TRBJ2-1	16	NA	CASSLVYSGSYNEQFF	TGTGCCAGCAGCTTAGTATATAGCGGGTCCTACAATGAGCAGTTCTTC
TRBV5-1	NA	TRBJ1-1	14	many	CASSAQGRATEAFF	TGCGCCAGCAGCGCCCAGGGACGGGCGACTGAAGCTTTCTTT
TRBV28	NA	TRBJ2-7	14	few	CASYKRNYVYEQYF	TGTGCCAGCTACAAACGAAATTACGTCTACGAGCAGTACTTC
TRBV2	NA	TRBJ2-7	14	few	CASSPWGTAYEQYF	TGTGCCAGCAGCCCATGGGGGACTGCCTACGAGCAGTACTTC
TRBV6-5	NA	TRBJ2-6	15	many	CASRAGHSGANVLTF	TGTGCCAGCAGGGCAGGGCACTCTGGGGCCAACGTCCTGACTTTC
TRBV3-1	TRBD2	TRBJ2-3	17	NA	CASSPFAGTSGIDTQYF	TGTGCCAGCAGCCCGTTTGCCGGGACTAGCGGGATAGATACGCAGTATTTT
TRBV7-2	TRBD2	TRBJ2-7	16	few	CASSLGPSGRAYEQYF	TGTGCCAGCAGCTTAGGGCCTAGCGGGAGGGCCTACGAGCAGTACTTC
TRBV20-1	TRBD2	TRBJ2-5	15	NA	CSAKPAKRDSETQYF	TGCAGTGCTAAGCCGGCCAAGCGGGACTCGGAGACCCAGTACTTC
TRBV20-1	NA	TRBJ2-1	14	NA	CSASSGWSYNEQFF	TGCAGTGCCTCGTCCGGGTGGTCCTACAATGAGCAGTTCTTC
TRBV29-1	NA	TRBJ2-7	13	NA	CSVERAGRGEQYF	TGCAGCGTTGAAAGGGCGGGCAGGGGCGAGCAGTACTTC